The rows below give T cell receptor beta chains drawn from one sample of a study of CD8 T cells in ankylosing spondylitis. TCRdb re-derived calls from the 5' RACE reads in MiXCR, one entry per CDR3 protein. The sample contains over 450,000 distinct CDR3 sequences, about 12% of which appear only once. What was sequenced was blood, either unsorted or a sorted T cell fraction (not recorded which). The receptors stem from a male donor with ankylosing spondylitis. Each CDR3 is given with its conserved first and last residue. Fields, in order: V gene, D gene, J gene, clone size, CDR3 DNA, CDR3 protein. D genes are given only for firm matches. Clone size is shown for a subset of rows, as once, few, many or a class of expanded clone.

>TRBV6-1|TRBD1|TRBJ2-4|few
TGTGCCAGCAGAAGCCGGGACAGGGTGGCCAAAAACATTCAGTACTTC
CASRSRDRVAKNIQYF
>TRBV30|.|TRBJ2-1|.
TGTGCCTGGACTAGGACCAGCTCCTACAATGAGCAGTTCTTC
CAWTRTSSYNEQFF
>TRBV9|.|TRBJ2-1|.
TGTGCCAGCAGCGTAGGTTGGGGCGTCTACAATGAGCAGTTCTTC
CASSVGWGVYNEQFF
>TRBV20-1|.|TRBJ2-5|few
TGCAGTGCTAGTATTTTTTCGCGGGCCTTACAAGAGACCCAGTACTTC
CSASIFSRALQETQYF
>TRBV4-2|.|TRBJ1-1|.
TGTGCCAGCAGCCCTTTAAGGTACAACACTGAAGCTTTCTTT
CASSPLRYNTEAFF
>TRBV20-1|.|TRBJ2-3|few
TGCAGTGCTAGCGCTCGTGGCGGGGCCTCCACAGATACGCAGTATTTT
CSASARGGASTDTQYF
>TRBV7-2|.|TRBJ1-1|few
TGTGCCAGCAGCATCGGGGCACAAAAAGGAGCTTTCTTT
CASSIGAQKGAFF
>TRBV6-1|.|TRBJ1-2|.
TGTGCCAGCACCCCGAGGGGGGGAGCCTATGGCTACACCTTC
CASTPRGGAYGYTF
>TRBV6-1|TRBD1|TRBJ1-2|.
TGTGCCAGCAGTGCCACCTGGACAGGGGACTACACCTTC
CASSATWTGDYTF
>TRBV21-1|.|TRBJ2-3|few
TGTGCCAGCAGCAAACACAGGGTTAGAACAGATACGCAGTATTTT
CASSKHRVRTDTQYF
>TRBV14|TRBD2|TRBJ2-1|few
TGTGCCAGCAGCACATGGACTAGCGGGAGCAATGAGCAGTTCTTC
CASSTWTSGSNEQFF
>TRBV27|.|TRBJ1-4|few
TGTGCCAGCAGTTTTCGGGGGCATAATGAAAAACTGTTTTTT
CASSFRGHNEKLFF
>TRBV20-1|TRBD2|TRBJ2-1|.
TGCAGTGCTAGACGGGGACTAGCGGGTCCCAATGAGCAGTTCTTC
CSARRGLAGPNEQFF
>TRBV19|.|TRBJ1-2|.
TGTGCCAGTAGTTCAGGGTTTGGCTATGGCTACACCTTC
CASSSGFGYGYTF
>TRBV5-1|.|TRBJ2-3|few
TGCGCCAGCTGGCCCGCGGATACGCAGTATTTT
CASWPADTQYF
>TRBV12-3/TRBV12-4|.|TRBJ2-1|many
TGTGCCAGCAGTTTATTTTTATCTAGAGGGGAGCAGTTCTTC
CASSLFLSRGEQFF
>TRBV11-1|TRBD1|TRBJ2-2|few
TGTGCCAGCAGCTTGCAGGGGGCTACGGCCGGGGAGCTGTTTTTT
CASSLQGATAGELFF
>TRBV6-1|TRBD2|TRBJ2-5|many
TGTGCCAGCCTCGCGAGGCTAGCGGGAGAGACCCAGTACTTC
CASLARLAGETQYF
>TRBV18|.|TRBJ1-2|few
TGTGCCAGCTCACCACGAACGAGCGACAACTATGGCTACACCTTC
CASSPRTSDNYGYTF
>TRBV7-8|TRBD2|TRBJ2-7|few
TGTGCCAGCAGCCCTAGCGGGAAGGACGAGCAGTACTTC
CASSPSGKDEQYF
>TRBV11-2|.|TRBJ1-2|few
TGTGCCAGCAGCAAATTAGTAGACGGGGGCCATGGCTACACCTTC
CASSKLVDGGHGYTF
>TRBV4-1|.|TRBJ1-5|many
TGCGCCAGCAGCCGGCGAGAGAATCAGCCCCAGCATTTT
CASSRRENQPQHF
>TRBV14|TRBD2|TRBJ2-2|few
TGTGCCAGCAGCCAAGATAATTGGGGACTAGCAGCCGGGGAGCTGTTTTTT
CASSQDNWGLAAGELFF
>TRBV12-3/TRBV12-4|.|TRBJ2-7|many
TGTGCCAGCAGTGGCTATGGCGAGCAGTACTTC
CASSGYGEQYF
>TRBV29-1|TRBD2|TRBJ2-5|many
TGCAGCGTCGATCTGGCTAGCGGACAAGAGACCCAGTACTTC
CSVDLASGQETQYF
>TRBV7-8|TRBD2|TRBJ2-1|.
TGTGCCAGCAGCTTATATGAAGGAGGACTAGCGAGTTCCTACAATGAGCAGTTCTTC
CASSLYEGGLASSYNEQFF
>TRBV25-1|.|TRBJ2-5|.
TGTGCCAGTGCCAGGGGGCTGGCTAGCGGGGAAGAGACCCAGTACTTC
CASARGLASGEETQYF
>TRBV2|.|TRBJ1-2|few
TGTGCCAGCAGCTCGCATACAGGACCCTTAGAGGGCTACACCTTC
CASSSHTGPLEGYTF
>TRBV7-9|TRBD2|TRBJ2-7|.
TGTGCCAGCAGAGATAGCGGGAGAGACGAGCAGTACTTC
CASRDSGRDEQYF
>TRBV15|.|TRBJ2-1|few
TGTGCCACCAGCAGAGAAGGTGCCGAGGGTGAGCAGTTCTTC
CATSREGAEGEQFF
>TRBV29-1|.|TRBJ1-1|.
TGCAGCGTTGATAGGGGGAAGAACACTGAAGCTTTCTTT
CSVDRGKNTEAFF
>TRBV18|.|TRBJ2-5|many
TGTGCCAGCTCACCAGGGGCAGAGACCCAGTACTTC
CASSPGAETQYF
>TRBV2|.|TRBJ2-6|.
TGTGCCAGCAGTGATAAGGGGAGGCATGGGGCCAACGTCCTGACTTTC
CASSDKGRHGANVLTF
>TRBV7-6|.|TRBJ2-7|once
TGTGCCAGCACCCTCCGGGACAACTACGAGCAGTACTTC
CASTLRDNYEQYF
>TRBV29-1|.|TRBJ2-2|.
TGCAGCGCCTCGACAGGAAGCTCACCCGGGGAGCTGTTTTTT
CSASTGSSPGELFF
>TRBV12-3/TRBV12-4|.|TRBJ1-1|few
TGTGCCAGCAGTCTAGCCTTAATAGGGGACACTGAAGCTTTCTTT
CASSLALIGDTEAFF
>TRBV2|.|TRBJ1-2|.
TGTGCCAGCAGTGAAAGATACTATGGCTACACCTTC
CASSERYYGYTF